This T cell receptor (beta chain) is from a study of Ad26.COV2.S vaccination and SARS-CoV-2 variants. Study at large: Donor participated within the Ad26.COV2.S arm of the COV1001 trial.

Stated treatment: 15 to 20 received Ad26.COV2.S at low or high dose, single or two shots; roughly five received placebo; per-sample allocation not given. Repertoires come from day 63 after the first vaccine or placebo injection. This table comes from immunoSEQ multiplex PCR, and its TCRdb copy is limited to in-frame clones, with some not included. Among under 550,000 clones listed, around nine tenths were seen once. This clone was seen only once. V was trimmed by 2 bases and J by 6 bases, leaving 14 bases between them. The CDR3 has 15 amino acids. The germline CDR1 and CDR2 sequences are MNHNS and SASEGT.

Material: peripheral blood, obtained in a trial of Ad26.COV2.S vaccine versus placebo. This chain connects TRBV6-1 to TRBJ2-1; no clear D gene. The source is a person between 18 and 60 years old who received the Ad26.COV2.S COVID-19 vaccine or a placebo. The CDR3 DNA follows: TGTGCCAGCAGTGAACCCCCATGGATCGGCAATGAGCAGTTCTTC. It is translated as CASSEPPWIGNEQFF.